This is a list of T cell receptor beta chains from one sample in a study of T cells in Graves' hyperthyroidism and ophthalmopathy. TCRdb reanalysed the multiplex PCR reads using MiXCR and keeps one entry per CDR3 protein. The table records more than 450,000 distinct CDR3 sequences, just under 20% of them present only once. The sequenced material came from blood. The origin of the receptors is a middle-aged man with Graves' ophthalmopathy. Each CDR3 is given with its conserved first and last residue. Each record gives: D gene, clone size, J gene, V gene, CDR3 DNA, CDR3 protein. A D gene is named only where the DNA matches it firmly. The size field is filled for only some rows; it gives once, few, many or a size class.

NA,once,TRBJ1-2,TRBV9,TGTGCCAGCAGCGTGATGGGGGCGTTGGACTATGGCTACACCTTC,CASSVMGALDYGYTF
NA,NA,TRBJ2-3,TRBV20-1,TGCAGTGCTAGAGATATTCCGGGAAGGATGGCAGATACGCAGTATTTT,CSARDIPGRMADTQYF
NA,NA,TRBJ1-4,TRBV7-9,TGTGCCAGCAGCTACAGGGTCGTCAGTGAAAAACTGTTTTTT,CASSYRVVSEKLFF
TRBD1,NA,TRBJ2-5,TRBV9,TGTGCCAGCAGCGTAGAGGCAGGGGGCATGGAGACCCAGTACTTC,CASSVEAGGMETQYF
NA,NA,TRBJ2-1,TRBV24-1,TGTGCCACCAGTGATTTGCAGGACAGTCGTCAGTTCTTC,CATSDLQDSRQFF
NA,NA,TRBJ1-6,TRBV19,TGTGCCAGTAGTAGGCCCGGAAGGTATTCACCCCTCCACTTT,CASSRPGRYSPLHF
TRBD2,once,TRBJ2-1,TRBV6-5,TGTGCCAGCGTTTTACGCGGGGGTCACAATGAGCAGTTCTTC,CASVLRGGHNEQFF
TRBD2,NA,TRBJ2-1,TRBV28,TGTGCCAGCAGTTTACAGCGGACTAGCGGGAGCCATGAGCAGTTCTTC,CASSLQRTSGSHEQFF
NA,NA,TRBJ2-7,TRBV5-1,TGCGCCAGCAGCCGCTTGGCCCTCTACGAGCAGTACTTC,CASSRLALYEQYF
TRBD1,NA,TRBJ1-4,TRBV7-8,TGTGCCAGCAGATCACAGGGGGCAAATGAAAAACTGTTTTTT,CASRSQGANEKLFF
TRBD1,many,TRBJ2-1,TRBV3-1,TGTGCCACCGGACAGGGGGCTGAGTCCTACAATGAGCAGTTCTTC,CATGQGAESYNEQFF
NA,few,TRBJ1-2,TRBV29-1,TGCAGCGTTGAAGGGGTCTACTATGGCTACACCTTC,CSVEGVYYGYTF
NA,NA,TRBJ1-1,TRBV29-1,TGCAGCGTTGACCCCGCCTCGAACACTGAAGCTTTCTTT,CSVDPASNTEAFF
NA,few,TRBJ1-6,TRBV19,TGTGCCAGTAGTAAAGGGAGAGGAGGATCACCCCTCCACTTT,CASSKGRGGSPLHF
NA,many,TRBJ2-3,TRBV11-2,TGTGCCAGCAGCTTAGAGTGGGGTGCTGGAGATACGCAGTATTTT,CASSLEWGAGDTQYF
TRBD2,many,TRBJ2-7,TRBV5-1,TGCGCCAGCACGGGGGGCTACGAGCAGTACTTC,CASTGGYEQYF
TRBD2,NA,TRBJ2-7,TRBV27,TGTGCCAGCAGTTCACGTTCGGCGGGGGGGGCCTACGAGCAGTACTTC,CASSSRSAGGAYEQYF
NA,few,TRBJ1-2,TRBV5-1,TGCGCCAGCAGGGACAGCTCTAACTATGGCTACACCTTC,CASRDSSNYGYTF
TRBD2,NA,TRBJ2-2,TRBV5-1,TGCGCCAGCAGGGCGGGGGCGAACACCGGGGAGCTGTTTTTT,CASRAGANTGELFF
NA,many,TRBJ2-7,TRBV5-1,TGCGCCAGCAACTTCGGGCGGGGATACGAGCAGTACTTC,CASNFGRGYEQYF
NA,many,TRBJ2-4,TRBV2,TGTGCCAGCAAGTTAGGGTTCGACATTCAGTACTTC,CASKLGFDIQYF
NA,many,TRBJ1-4,TRBV3-1,TGTGCCAGCAGCCAACGAGGGATAGGGGAAAAACTGTTTTTT,CASSQRGIGEKLFF
NA,NA,TRBJ2-1,TRBV6-1,TGTGCCAGCAGTGCTCTCGGGGGACATTCTATTGGGGAGCAGTTCTTC,CASSALGGHSIGEQFF
NA,NA,TRBJ2-7,TRBV6-1,TGTGCCATATCCGGGGTTTCTGCCCACGAGCAGTACTTC,CAISGVSAHEQYF
NA,NA,TRBJ2-2,TRBV6-1,TGTGCCAGCAGTCCCAGTCCAGGGTCATTCCCGAACACCGGGGAGCTGTTTTTT,CASSPSPGSFPNTGELFF
NA,NA,TRBJ1-2,TRBV4-1,TGCGCCAGCAGCCAAGGATGGACAGCAAACTATGGCTACACCTTC,CASSQGWTANYGYTF
NA,many,TRBJ2-1,TRBV7-8,TGTGCCAGCAGCTACCCGGGACGATCAAGCAACAATGAGCAGTTCTTC,CASSYPGRSSNNEQFF
NA,NA,TRBJ2-1,TRBV30,TGTGCCTGGAGTTTCCGACGAACGGCCAATGAGCAGTTCTTC,CAWSFRRTANEQFF
NA,many,TRBJ1-2,TRBV15,TGTGCCACCAGCAGAGGGACTGCTAACTATGGCTACACCTTC,CATSRGTANYGYTF
NA,NA,TRBJ2-2,TRBV4-3,TGCGCCAGCAGCCCCCGATCCCCCTCGACAGGGAACACCGGGGAGCTGTTTTTT,CASSPRSPSTGNTGELFF
TRBD2,many,TRBJ2-5,TRBV28,TGTGCCAGCATTGCCCTTGGGACTAGCGGGACCCAAGAGACCCAGTACTTC,CASIALGTSGTQETQYF
NA,NA,TRBJ1-1,TRBV30,TGTGCCTGGAGTGTACTGGGTGAAGCTTTCTTT,CAWSVLGEAFF
TRBD2,many,TRBJ2-2,TRBV11-1,TGTGCCAGCAGCAAAACCACGGGACTAGCGGGTGAAGGCACCGGGGAGCTGTTTTTT,CASSKTTGLAGEGTGELFF
NA,many,TRBJ2-5,TRBV11-2,TGTGCCAGCAGCTTAGAGTGGCAGGGACGGGAGACCCAGTACTTC,CASSLEWQGRETQYF
NA,many,TRBJ2-7,TRBV28,TGTGCCAGCAGCTCTGTTCTGGCGGGCCTGGGTACCTACGAGCAGTACTTC,CASSSVLAGLGTYEQYF
NA,NA,TRBJ1-2,TRBV12-3/TRBV12-4,TGTGCCAGCAGTTTGAGGACAAAGCCTAACTATGGCTACACCTTC,CASSLRTKPNYGYTF
NA,few,TRBJ2-1,TRBV11-3,TGTGCCAGCAGTATCGACAGTAGCTCCTACAATGAGCAGTTCTTC,CASSIDSSSYNEQFF
TRBD2,many,TRBJ2-5,TRBV18,TGTGCCAGCTCACCGCGTAGCGGGGAGACCCAGTACTTC,CASSPRSGETQYF
NA,few,TRBJ2-7,TRBV30,TGTGCCTGCGGGGGCCAGGGGACATCCTACGAGCAGTACTTC,CACGGQGTSYEQYF